The TCR beta chain described here comes from a study of T-cell memory formation after mild COVID-19. On the study more broadly: Largely donor-specific TCR clusters were found.

Germline lookup yields CDR1 SGHTA and CDR2 FQGNSA. Trimming cost V 5 bases and J 2 bases, with 13 bases left between them. The CDR3 is 14 residues long. TCRdb itself ran the 5' RACE reads through MiXCR, one entry per CDR3 protein. The sample has hundreds of thousands of distinct CDR3 sequences, approximately 15% seen once. J is TRBJ2-7 and V is TRBV7-2; D is perhaps TRBD1 or TRBD2 (5 bases each). Sequenced: PBMCs or a T cell subset sorted from them (not recorded which). This receptor was obtained from a young man who had mild COVID-19 (a few samples of this study predate the infection). Cell type and time point are not known. CDR3 region: CASSRSLGAYEQYV. For the CDR3, the DNA is TGTGCCAGCAGCCGGAGTCTGGGGGCCTACGAGCAGTACGTC.